This T cell receptor (beta chain) was identified during a study of regulatory T cells in long-lasting Graves disease. Germline assignment: CDR1 SGHTA and CDR2 FQGNSA. The V end was cut by 5 bases, the J end by 7 bases, with 12 bases between. The CDR3 length is 13 residues. Documented time point: newly diagnosed GD, antithyroid drugs for less than 3 months. Extracted RNA from PBMCs served as the source of the TCR library. By American Thyroid Association guidelines, Graves' disease was diagnosed in the cohort. Sequencing libraries for TCR beta were prepared with iRepertoire HTBI primers and Arm-PCR of CDR3 regions. MiXCR, applied by TCRdb to the multiplex PCR reads, yields one record per CDR3 protein. Of over 500,000 distinct CDR3 sequences listed, roughly 15% were seen once; the top ten hold about 18%. The data also belong to a second study, concerning T cells in Graves' hyperthyroidism and ophthalmopathy.

This chain connects TRBV7-2 to TRBJ1-5, with a possible D match to TRBD1 (6 bases). The sequence came from a woman in her 30s with Graves disease. The material sequenced was peripheral blood mononuclear cells (PBMCs), taken at new diagnosis, from a patient treated with antithyroid drugs. In DNA form, the CDR3 reads TGTGCCAGCAGCCCTGACAGGACCCAGCCCCAGCATTTT. This translates into CASSPDRTQPQHF.